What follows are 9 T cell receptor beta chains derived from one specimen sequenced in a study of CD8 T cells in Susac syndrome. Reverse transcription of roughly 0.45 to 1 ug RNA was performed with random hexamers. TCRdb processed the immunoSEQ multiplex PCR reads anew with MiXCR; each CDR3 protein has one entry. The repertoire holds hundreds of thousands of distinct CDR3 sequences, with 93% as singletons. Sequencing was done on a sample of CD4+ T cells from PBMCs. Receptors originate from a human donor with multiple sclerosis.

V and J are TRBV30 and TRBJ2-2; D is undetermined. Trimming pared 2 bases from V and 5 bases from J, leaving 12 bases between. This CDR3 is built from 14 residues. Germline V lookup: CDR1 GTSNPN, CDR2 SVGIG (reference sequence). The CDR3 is CAWSPPSLTGELFF. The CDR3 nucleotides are TGTGCCTGGAGTCCTCCTTCCTTGACCGGGGAGCTGTTTTTT.

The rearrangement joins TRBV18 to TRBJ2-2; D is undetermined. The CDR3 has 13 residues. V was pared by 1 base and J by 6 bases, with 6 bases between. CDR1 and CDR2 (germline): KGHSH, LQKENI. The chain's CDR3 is CASSPQGSGELFF. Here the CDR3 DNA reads TGTGCCAGCTCACCACAGGGTTCCGGGGAGCTGTTTTTT.

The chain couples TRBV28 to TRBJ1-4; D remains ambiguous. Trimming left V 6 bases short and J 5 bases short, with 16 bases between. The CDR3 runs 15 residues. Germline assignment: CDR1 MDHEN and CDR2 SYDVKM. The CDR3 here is CASSPTGAQNEKLFF. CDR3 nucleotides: TGTGCCAGCAGCCCGACCGGCGCTCAGAATGAAAAACTGTTTTTT.

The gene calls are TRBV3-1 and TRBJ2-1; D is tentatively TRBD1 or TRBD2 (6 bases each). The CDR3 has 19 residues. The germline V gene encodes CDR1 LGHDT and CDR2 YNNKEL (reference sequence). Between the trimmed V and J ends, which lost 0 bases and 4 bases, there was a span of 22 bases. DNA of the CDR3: TGTGCCAGCAGCCAAGACTGGGCCGGGCCGGGGGCCCCGTACAATGAGCAGTTCTTC. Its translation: CASSQDWAGPGAPYNEQFF.

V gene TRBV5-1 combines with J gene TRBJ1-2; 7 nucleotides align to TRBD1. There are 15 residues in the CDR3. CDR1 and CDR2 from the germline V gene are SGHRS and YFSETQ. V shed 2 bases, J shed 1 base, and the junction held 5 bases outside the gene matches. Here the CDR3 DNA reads TGCGCCAGCAGCTTTACCGGGACAGATAACTATGGCTACACCTTC. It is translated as CASSFTGTDNYGYTF. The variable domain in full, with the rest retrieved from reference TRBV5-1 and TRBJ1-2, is KAGVTQTPRYLIKTRGQQVTLSCSPISGHRSVSWYQQTPGQGLQFLFEYFSETQRNKGNFPGRFSGRQFSNSRSEMNVSTLELGDSALYLCASSFTGTDNYGYTFGSGTRLTVV.

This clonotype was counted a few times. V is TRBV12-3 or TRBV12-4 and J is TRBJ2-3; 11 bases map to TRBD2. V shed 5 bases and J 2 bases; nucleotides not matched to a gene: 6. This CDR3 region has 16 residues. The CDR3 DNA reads TGTGCCAGCAGTGATCGACTAGCGGGATACACAGATACGCAGTATTTT. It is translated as CASSDRLAGYTDTQYF.

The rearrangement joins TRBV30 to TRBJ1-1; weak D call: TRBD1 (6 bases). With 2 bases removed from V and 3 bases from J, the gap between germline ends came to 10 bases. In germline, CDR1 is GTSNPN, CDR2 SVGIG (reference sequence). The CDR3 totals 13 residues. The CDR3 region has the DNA TGTGCCTGGAGTCCGGACAGACACACTGAAGCTTTCTTT. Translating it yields CAWSPDRHTEAFF. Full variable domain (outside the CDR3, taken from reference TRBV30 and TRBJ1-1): SQTIHQWPATLVQPVGSPLSLECTVEGTSNPNLYWYRQAAGRGLQLLFYSVGIGQISSEVPQNLSASRPQDRQFILSSKKLLLSDSGFYLCAWSPDRHTEAFFGQGTRLTVV.

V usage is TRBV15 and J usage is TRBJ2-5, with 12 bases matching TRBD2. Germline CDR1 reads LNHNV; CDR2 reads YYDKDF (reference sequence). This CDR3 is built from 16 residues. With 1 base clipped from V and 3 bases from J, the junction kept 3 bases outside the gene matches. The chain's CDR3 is CATSRGPSGGEETQYF. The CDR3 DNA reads TGTGCCACCAGCAGAGGCCCTAGCGGGGGGGAAGAGACCCAGTACTTC.

The chain's CDR3 is CASSIDGLGGSGYNEQFF. The CDR3 DNA sequence: TGTGCCAGTAGTATAGATGGACTGGGGGGGTCGGGCTACAATGAGCAGTTCTTC. The chain is built from TRBV19 and TRBJ2-1; 7 nucleotides match TRBD2. Germline V gene lookup returns CDR1 LNHDA and CDR2 SQIVND (reference sequence). The CDR3 is 18 residues long. With V trimmed by 0 bases and J by 3 bases, 11 bases remained unmatched.